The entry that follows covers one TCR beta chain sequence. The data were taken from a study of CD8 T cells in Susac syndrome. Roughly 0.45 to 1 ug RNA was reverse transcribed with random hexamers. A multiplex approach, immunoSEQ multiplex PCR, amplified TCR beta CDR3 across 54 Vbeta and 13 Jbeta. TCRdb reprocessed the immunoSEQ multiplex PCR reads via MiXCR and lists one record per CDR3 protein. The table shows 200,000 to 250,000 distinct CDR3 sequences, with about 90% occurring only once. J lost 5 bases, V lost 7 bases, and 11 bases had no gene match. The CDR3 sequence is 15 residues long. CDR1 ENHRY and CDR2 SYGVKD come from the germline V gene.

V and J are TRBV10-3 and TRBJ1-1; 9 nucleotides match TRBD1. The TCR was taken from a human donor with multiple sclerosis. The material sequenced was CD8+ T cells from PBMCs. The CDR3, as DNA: TGTGCCATCAAATCGGGGGACAGGGCCGATACTGAAGCTTTCTTT. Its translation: CAIKSGDRADTEAFF.